This TCR beta chain was captured by sequencing in a study of blood T cell repertoires in COVID-19. In the study overall: The United States, Italy and Spain provided the acute and convalescent COVID-19 samples.

The method was immunoSEQ multiplex PCR; TCRdb's version includes in-frame clones alone and lacks a portion of them. There are 50,000 to 60,000 clones in the sample; around nine tenths occur only once, and 5.5% to 7.5% lies in the top ten. This clone was counted once. The receptor was derived from a man aged 40-50 years with acute or convalescent COVID-19. Sequences were obtained from peripheral blood.

CDR3 loop: CSASTGIDSPLHF. CDR3 bases: TGCAGCGCTTCGACAGGAATCGATTCACCCCTCCACTTT. The V and J genes are TRBV29-1 and TRBJ1-6, with D possibly being TRBD1 (6 bases). Trimming removed 7 bases from V and 8 bases from J, with 15 bases in between. Germline loops: CDR1 SQVTM, CDR2 ANQGSEA. The CDR3 loop spans 13 amino acids.